This T cell receptor (beta chain) was captured by sequencing in a study of blood T cell repertoires in COVID-19. Using immunoSEQ multiplex PCR, the repertoire was profiled, and TCRdb retains in-frame clones only, with some absent. Here the sample spans more than 80,000 clones, roughly 90% being singletons. There are 16 residues in the CDR3. J lost 0 bases, V lost 4 bases, and 10 bases had no gene match. Germline V gene data show CDR1 as SGHNT and CDR2 as YYREEE (reference sequence). The sample comprised peripheral blood. The chain carries TRBV5-4 and TRBJ2-7; TRBD1 aligns across 7 bases. This sequence was found in a human donor with active COVID-19. The donor label of this sample is uncertain. CDR3 region: CASSPRGQSSSYEQYF. In DNA form, the CDR3 reads TGTGCCAGCAGCCCTAGGGGACAGTCGAGCTCCTACGAGCAGTACTTC.